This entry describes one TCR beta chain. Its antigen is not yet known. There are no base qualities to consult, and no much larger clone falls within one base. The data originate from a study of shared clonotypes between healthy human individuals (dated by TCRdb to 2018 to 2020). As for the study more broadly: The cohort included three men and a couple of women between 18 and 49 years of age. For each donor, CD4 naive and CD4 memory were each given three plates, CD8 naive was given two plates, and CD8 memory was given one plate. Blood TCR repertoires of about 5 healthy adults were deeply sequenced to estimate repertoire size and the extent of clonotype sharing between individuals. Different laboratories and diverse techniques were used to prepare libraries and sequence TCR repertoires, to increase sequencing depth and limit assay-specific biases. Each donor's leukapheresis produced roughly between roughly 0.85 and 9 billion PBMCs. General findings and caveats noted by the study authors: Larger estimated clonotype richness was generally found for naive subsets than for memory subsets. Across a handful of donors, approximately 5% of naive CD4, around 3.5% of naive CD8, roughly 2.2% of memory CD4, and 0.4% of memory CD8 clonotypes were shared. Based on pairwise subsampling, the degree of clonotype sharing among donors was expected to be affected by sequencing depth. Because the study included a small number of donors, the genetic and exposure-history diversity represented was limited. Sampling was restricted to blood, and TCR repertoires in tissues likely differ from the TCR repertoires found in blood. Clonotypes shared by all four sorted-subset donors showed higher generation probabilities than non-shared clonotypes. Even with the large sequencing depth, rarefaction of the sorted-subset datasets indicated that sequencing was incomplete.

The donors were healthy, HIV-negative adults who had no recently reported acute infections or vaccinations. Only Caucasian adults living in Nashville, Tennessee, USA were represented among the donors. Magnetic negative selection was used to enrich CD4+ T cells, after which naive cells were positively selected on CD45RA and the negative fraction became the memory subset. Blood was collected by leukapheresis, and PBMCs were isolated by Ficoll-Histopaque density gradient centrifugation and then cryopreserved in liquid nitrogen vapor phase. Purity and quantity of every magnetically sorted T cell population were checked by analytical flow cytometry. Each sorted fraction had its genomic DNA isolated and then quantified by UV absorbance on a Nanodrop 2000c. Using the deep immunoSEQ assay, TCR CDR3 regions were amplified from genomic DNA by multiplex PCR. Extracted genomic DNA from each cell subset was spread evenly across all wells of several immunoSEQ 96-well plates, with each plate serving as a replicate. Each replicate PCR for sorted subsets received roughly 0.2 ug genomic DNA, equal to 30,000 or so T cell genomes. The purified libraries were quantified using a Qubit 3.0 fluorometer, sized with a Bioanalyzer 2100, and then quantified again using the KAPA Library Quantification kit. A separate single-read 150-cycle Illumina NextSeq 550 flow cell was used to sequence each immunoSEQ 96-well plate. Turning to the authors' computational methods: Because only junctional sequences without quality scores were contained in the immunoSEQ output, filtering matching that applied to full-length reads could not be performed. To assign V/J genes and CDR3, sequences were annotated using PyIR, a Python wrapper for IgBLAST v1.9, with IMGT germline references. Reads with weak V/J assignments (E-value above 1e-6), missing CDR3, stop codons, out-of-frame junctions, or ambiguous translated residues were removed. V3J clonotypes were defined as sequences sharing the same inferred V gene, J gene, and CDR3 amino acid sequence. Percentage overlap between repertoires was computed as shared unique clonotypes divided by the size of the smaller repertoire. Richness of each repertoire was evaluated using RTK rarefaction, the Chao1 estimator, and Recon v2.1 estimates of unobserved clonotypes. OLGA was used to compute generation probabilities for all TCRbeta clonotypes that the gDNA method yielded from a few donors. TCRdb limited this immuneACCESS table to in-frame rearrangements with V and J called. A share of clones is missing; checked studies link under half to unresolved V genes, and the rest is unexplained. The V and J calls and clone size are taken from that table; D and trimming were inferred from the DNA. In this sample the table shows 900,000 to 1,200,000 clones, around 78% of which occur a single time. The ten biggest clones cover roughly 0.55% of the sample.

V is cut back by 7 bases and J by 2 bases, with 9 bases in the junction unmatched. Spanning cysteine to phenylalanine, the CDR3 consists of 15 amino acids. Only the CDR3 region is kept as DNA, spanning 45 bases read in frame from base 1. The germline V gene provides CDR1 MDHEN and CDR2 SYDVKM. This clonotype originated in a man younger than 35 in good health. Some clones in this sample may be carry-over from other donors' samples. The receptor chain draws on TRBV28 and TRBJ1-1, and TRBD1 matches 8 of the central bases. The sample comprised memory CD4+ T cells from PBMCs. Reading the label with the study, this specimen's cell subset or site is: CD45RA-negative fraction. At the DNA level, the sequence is TGTGCCAGCACCCGATGGACAGGGCCAAACACTGAAGCTTTCTTT. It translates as CASTRWTGPNTEAFF.